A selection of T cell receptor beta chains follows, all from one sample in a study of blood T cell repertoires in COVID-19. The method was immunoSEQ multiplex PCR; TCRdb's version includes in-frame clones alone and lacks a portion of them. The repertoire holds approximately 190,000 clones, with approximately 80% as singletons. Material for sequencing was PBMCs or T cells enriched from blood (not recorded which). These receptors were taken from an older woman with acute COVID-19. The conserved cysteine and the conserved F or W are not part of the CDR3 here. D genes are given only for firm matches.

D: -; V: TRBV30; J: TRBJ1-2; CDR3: AWSVQGEGYT
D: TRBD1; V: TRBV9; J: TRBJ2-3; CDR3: ASSVAPGGGTGDTQY
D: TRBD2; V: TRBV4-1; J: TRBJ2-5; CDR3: ASSQERTSGYETQY
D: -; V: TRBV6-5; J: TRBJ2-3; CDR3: ASRDLEGNTDTQY
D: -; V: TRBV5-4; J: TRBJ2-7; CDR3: ASSLGFGQTGEQY
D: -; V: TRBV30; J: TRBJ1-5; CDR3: AWSDGRGVQPQH
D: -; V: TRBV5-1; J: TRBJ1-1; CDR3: ASSLTLEGTEAF
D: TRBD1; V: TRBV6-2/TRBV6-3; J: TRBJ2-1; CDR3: ASSYLPGQGWGEQF
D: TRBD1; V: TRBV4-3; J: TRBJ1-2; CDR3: ASSQDGDRDGYGYT
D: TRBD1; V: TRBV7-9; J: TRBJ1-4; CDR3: ASSLGDRGDEKLF
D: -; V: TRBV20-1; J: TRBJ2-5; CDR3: SASWLRGRETQY